This record looks at one T cell receptor (beta chain) sequence and its context. The CDR3 runs to 15 residues. Trimming removed 0 bases from V and 1 base from J, with 9 bases in between. CDR1 is LNHNV and CDR2 is YYDKDF in the germline V gene (reference sequence). This record belongs to a study of T cell responses to AZD1222 COVID-19 vaccine. Generated by immunoSEQ multiplex PCR, the TCRdb table keeps only in-frame clones and is missing some. The table shows fewer than 150,000 clones, with over 85% occurring only once. Material: peripheral blood, obtained on day 0 of AZD1222 vaccination. The rearrangement links TRBV15 to TRBJ2-5; D is uncertain. The receptor's source is an adult in good health. This CDR3 reads CATSRDLLSQETQYF. The CDR3 bases are TGTGCCACCAGCAGAGATCTCCTAAGCCAAGAGACCCAGTACTTC. Variable domain in full (rest from reference TRBV15 and TRBJ2-5): DAMVIQNPRYQVTQFGKPVTLSCSQTLNHNVMYWYQQKSSQAPKLLFHYYDKDFNNEADTPDNFQSRRPNTSFCFLDIRSPGLGDTAMYLCATSRDLLSQETQYFGPGTRLLVL.